This T cell receptor (beta chain) was recorded in a study of T cells in Graves' hyperthyroidism and ophthalmopathy. In patients aged 18 to 65, hyperthyroidism was newly diagnosed, with duration under 2 months. Clinical symptoms, serum thyroxine, TRAb, thyroid ultrasound and orbital computed tomography established diagnosis. Study results and caveats: Most thyroid clonotypes expanded above 0.001 were also detected in blood.

A note on this clonotype: Its antigen is not identified.

The CDR3 consists of 15 residues. Losses at the gene ends were 2 bases for V and 2 bases for J; bases not matched to a gene: 2. Germline loops: CDR1 MNHEY, CDR2 SVGEGT. The CDR3 regions of TCR beta were amplified from RNA transcripts. The study used the HTBI primer set for a first-round RT-PCR of the TCR CDR3. Each CDR3 protein gets one entry after TCRdb re-called the multiplex PCR reads with MiXCR. Of a few hundred thousand distinct CDR3 sequences listed, approximately 13% are singletons. The genes are TRBV6-2 or TRBV6-3 and TRBJ1-5, with 8 bases aligning to TRBD1. The sequence was obtained from a young woman with Graves' hyperthyroidism. Sequencing was done on a sample of blood. DNA for the CDR3: TGTGCCAGCAGTTACCCGGACAGGGGCAATCAGCCCCAGCATTTT. It specifies CASSYPDRGNQPQHF.